In its sample, the clone carrying this T cell receptor (beta chain) was seen a few times. These data are taken from a study of identical twins. Deletions cut 0 bases from V and 9 bases from J, with 15 bases between. The germline CDR1 and CDR2 sequences are MGHRA and YSYEKL. This CDR3 comprises 15 residues. TCRdb passed the 5' RACE reads through MiXCR, listing each CDR3 protein once. The data show fewer than 500,000 distinct CDR3 sequences, around an eighth seen once. These data were also reused for a study on yellow fever vaccine responses in identical twins.

Sequencing input: CD4+ T cells sorted from blood. The receptor comes from a woman under 30 in good health. J is TRBJ2-1 and V is TRBV4-1, with a possible D match to TRBD2 (5 bases). The chain's CDR3 is CASSQDLEAVSEQFF. The CDR3 DNA is TGCGCCAGCAGCCAAGATCTGGAAGCGGTGAGTGAGCAGTTCTTC.